These 8 T cell receptor beta chains came from one sample sequenced in a study of tissue T cells after allogeneic stem cell transplantation. Time point specified: mouse harvest day 14 after allogeneic transplant. The graft held 10^6 splenic CD5+ T cells and 10^7 T-cell-depleted bone marrow cells. Sequencing used immunoSEQ multiplex PCR; TCRdb keeps in-frame clones, though not all of them. The table has thousands of clones, 40% to 60% seen once. Sequencing input: gut tissue. The origin of the receptors is a female BALB/c mouse given C57BL/6 T cells with graft-versus-host disease after an allogeneic hematopoietic cell transplant.

This clone appeared a few times. Mouse germline and gene names are used. The CDR3 end lies 1 residue beyond the end of the read and is filled in from the germline J gene. The V call is TRBV26, the J call TRBJ1-3, with 8 nucleotides matching TRBD1. The CDR3 runs to 15 residues. The ends lost 3 bases at V and 2 bases at J; junction bases unmatched: 3. In germline, CDR1 is KGHPV, CDR2 FQNQEV (reference sequence). The DNA read from the CDR3 is TGTGCCAGCAGTCTTCAGGGGGCGGCTGGAAATACGCTCTAT. Translated: CASSLQGAAGNTLY. The complete CDR3 protein is CASSLQGAAGNTLYF.

With respect to this clone: All gene names here are mouse names. The read halts 1 residue ahead of the CDR3 end, with the missing end drawn from the germline J gene. The genes are TRBV3 and TRBJ1-6; the D is unclear. TRBJ1-6 is designated an ORF whose function remains uncertain. The CDR3 spans 13 residues. With 3 bases removed from V and 5 bases from J, the gap between germline ends came to 5 bases. Germline assignment: CDR1 SNHLY and CDR2 FYNGKV (reference sequence). The DNA read from the CDR3 is TGTGCCAGCAGCTTGACAAATAATTCGCCCCTCTAC. This gives the protein CASSLTNNSPLY. In full, the CDR3 reads CASSLTNNSPLYF.

Turning to this clone: Gene names are mouse gene names. The CDR3 is cut off 1 residue early in the read; its end comes from the germline J gene. The chain combines TRBV16 with TRBJ1-1; D unclear. Germline lookup yields CDR1 SGHSA and CDR2 FRNQAP. The V end lost 1 base, the J end lost 0 bases, and 6 bases lay between the germline ends. The CDR3 contains 14 residues. The CDR3 reads CASSLGTANTEVFF. CDR3 DNA (partial): TGTGCAAGCAGCTTAGGAACAGCAAACACAGAAGTCTTC.

As concerns this clone: The gene names here belong to mouse. The CDR3 end lies 1 residue beyond the end of the read and is filled in from the germline J gene. V and J are TRBV19 and TRBJ1-2; 10 bases align to TRBD1. Looked up from germline, CDR1 is FNHDT and CDR2 is SITEND (reference sequence). The CDR3 has 16 residues. The V segment lost 4 bases and the J segment 0 bases; nucleotides outside the gene matches: 6. The covered CDR3 bases are TGTGCCAGCAGTGCCGGGACAGGGGCCTCAAACTCCGACTACACC. Its translation is CASSAGTGASNSDYT. The whole CDR3 sequence is CASSAGTGASNSDYTF. The full variable domain, its missing parts supplied by reference TRBV19 and TRBJ1-2, is GGIITQTPKFLIGQEGQKLTLKCQQNFNHDTMYWYRQDSGKGLRLIYYSITENDLQKGDLSEGYDASREKKSSFSLTVTSAQKNEMAVFLCASSAGTGASNSDYTFGSGTRLLVI.

In the case of this clone: Gene names are mouse gene names. The read terminates 1 residue before the CDR3 end, so the remaining end is supplied by the germline J gene. The chain links TRBV19 to TRBJ2-2; tentative D call: TRBD1 (6 bases). This CDR3 has 15 residues. Trimming removed 3 bases at V and 0 bases at J, with 9 bases between. From germline, CDR1 is FNHDT and CDR2 SITEND (reference sequence). This chain's CDR3 is CASSTTGSNTGQLYF. The sequenced part of the CDR3 DNA is TGTGCCAGCAGTACCACAGGGTCAAACACCGGGCAGCTCTAC.

To note about this clone: Mouse gene names apply. The read halts 1 residue ahead of the CDR3 end, with the missing end drawn from the germline J gene. The chain couples TRBV5 to TRBJ2-5; D unresolved. Germline-derived CDR1 and CDR2 are LGHNA and YNLKQL (reference sequence). The V gene lost 4 bases and the J gene lost 2 bases, with 7 bases spanning the gap. The CDR3 extends over 13 amino acids. The covered CDR3 bases are TGTGCCAGCAGCCCCAGAGTCCAAGACACCCAGTAC. Translation gives CASSPRVQDTQY. The whole CDR3 protein is CASSPRVQDTQYF.

Turning to this clone: Mouse names are used for the genes. The read terminates 1 residue ahead of where the CDR3 ends, so the germline J gene completes it. The rearrangement links TRBV26 to TRBJ2-4; 8 nucleotides align to TRBD2. The CDR3 is made up of 15 amino acids. V was pared by 0 bases and J by 2 bases, with 1 base of the junction left unmatched. Germline loops: CDR1 KGHPV, CDR2 FQNQEV (reference sequence). CDR3: CASSLSWGDQNTLYF. The sequenced part of the CDR3 DNA is TGTGCCAGCAGTCTGTCCTGGGGGGATCAAAACACCTTGTAC.

Comment on this clone: Gene labels here are mouse ones. The read gets to within 1 residue of the CDR3 end, and the germline J gene fills in the rest. The V and J genes are TRBV26 and TRBJ2-3; D is uncertain. This CDR3 has 14 residues. Germline assignment: CDR1 KGHPV and CDR2 FQNQEV (reference sequence). V was clipped by 4 bases and J by 0 bases, with 8 bases between them. The CDR3 DNA, read in part, is TGTGCCAGCAGTCCGACAACTAGTGCAGAAACGCTGTAT. Protein product: CASSPTTSAETLY. From start to end, the CDR3 is CASSPTTSAETLYF.